The 27 T cell receptor beta chains below all came from one sample that was sequenced in a study of human T cells and chemical hapten exposure. MiXCR, run by TCRdb on the RACE reads, gives a single entry per CDR3 protein. This table holds 38,000 or so distinct CDR3 sequences, more than 8% found once. Specified time point: patch test 3, about 24 weeks after DPC sensitization. Treatment reported: therapeutic diphenylcyclopropenone sensitization with weekly scalp DPC. Unseparated into fractions, whole blood served as the source from which total RNA was extracted. Sequencing was performed on whole blood, taken in connection with sensitization to the hapten diphenylcyclopropenone (DPC). These receptors were obtained from a man aged 50-59 years with alopecia areata. Some clones in this sample may be carry-over from other donors' samples.

The rearrangement links TRBV20-1 to TRBJ1-2, with D tentatively TRBD1 (5 bases). This CDR3 contains 15 residues. Per the germline V gene, CDR1 is DFQATT and CDR2 is SNEGSKA (reference sequence). The V end was cut by 3 bases, the J end by 5 bases, with 19 bases between. The CDR3 bases are TGCAGTGCTAGGTCGGGGGGGGACGGTAGATATGGCTACACCTTC. This translates into CSARSGGDGRYGYTF.

The chain recombines TRBV4-3 with TRBJ1-6, with D tentatively TRBD1 (6 bases). Germline lookup yields CDR1 LGHNA and CDR2 YSLEER. Trimming pared 4 bases from V and 9 bases from J, leaving 10 bases between. This CDR3 is 13 amino acids long. CDR3 amino acids: CASSLNRASPLHF. Written as DNA, the CDR3 is TGCGCCAGCAGCCTCAACAGGGCTTCACCCCTCCACTTT.

There are many counts of this clonotype. In nucleotides, the CDR3 is TGTGCCAGCAGCCACCAGAACTCCTACGAGCAGTACTTC. Translating it yields CASSHQNSYEQYF. This chain uses TRBV6-2 or TRBV6-3 with TRBJ2-7; D is unclear. Trimming shortened V by 6 bases and J by 0 bases, and 9 bases separated the two germline ends. Germline CDR1 MNHEY, CDR2 SVGEGT. There are 13 residues in the CDR3.

There are many counts of this clonotype. V and J are TRBV19 and TRBJ1-5, with unresolved D. Germline CDR1 is LNHDA and CDR2 is SQIVND (reference sequence). The CDR3 is made up of 13 amino acids. The V and J ends lost 2 bases and 7 bases respectively, with 9 bases between them. The CDR3 DNA reads TGTGCCAGTAGTATAACGGGTTACCAGCCCCAGCATTTT. Translated: CASSITGYQPQHF.

Many counts were recorded for this clonotype. The chain has TRBV5-1 and TRBJ2-7; TRBD2 agrees at 11 bases. V trimming: 4 bases; J trimming: 3 bases; junction bases outside the gene matches: 3. CDR1 and CDR2 (germline): SGHRS, YFSETQ. The CDR3 contains 14 residues. CDR3 residues: CASSRGTSGYEQYF. The CDR3 DNA reads as TGCGCCAGCAGCCGTGGGACTAGCGGCTACGAGCAGTACTTC.

This chain links TRBV27 with TRBJ2-1; 13 bases match TRBD2. This CDR3 spans 16 amino acids. CDR1 and CDR2 (germline): MNHEY, SMNVEV (reference sequence). With V trimmed by 7 bases and J by 8 bases, 11 bases remained unmatched. CDR3 DNA sequence: TGTGCCAGCATTCCTGGGAGACTAGCGGGAGGCTATGAGCAGTTCTTC. Translation gives CASIPGRLAGGYEQFF.

The V call is TRBV7-2, the J call TRBJ1-1; D is unresolved. Deletions cut 5 bases from V and 8 bases from J, with 9 bases between. Germline-derived CDR1 and CDR2 are SGHTA and FQGNSA. This CDR3 has 11 residues. CDR3 nucleotide sequence: TGTGCCAGCAGCCAGCAAGCAGAAGCTTTCTTT. As protein: CASSQQAEAFF.

The table lists this clonotype with a few counts. This CDR3 is CASSQEIGELGEAFF. In DNA, the CDR3 is TGTGCCAGCAGCCAAGAAATTGGGGAATTGGGTGAAGCTTTCTTT. The V call is TRBV4-2, the J call TRBJ1-1; D unclear. The V and J ends lost 0 bases and 7 bases respectively, with 15 bases between them. Per the germline V gene, CDR1 is LGHNA and CDR2 is YNFKEQ. CDR3 length: 15 residues.

This clonotype was seen more than once but under ten times. The V call is TRBV28, the J call TRBJ2-3; TRBD1 might be the D (5 bases). V lost 5 bases and J 2 bases, leaving 8 bases between the germline ends. The CDR3 loop spans 13 amino acids. Germline-derived CDR1 and CDR2 are MDHEN and SYDVKM. The CDR3 region is CASSKGDTDTQYF. The CDR3 DNA reads TGTGCCAGCAGTAAAGGGGACACAGATACGCAGTATTTT.

The table lists this clonotype with a few counts. The chain employs TRBV7-6 and TRBJ2-4; the match to TRBD2 covers 10 bases. Germline values: CDR1 SGHVS, CDR2 FNYEAQ. Trimming at V came to 0 bases and at J to 5 bases, leaving 7 bases not matched to a gene. The CDR3 spans 17 residues. The CDR3 coding sequence is TGTGCCAGCAGCTTAGCGCCTAGCGGGAGTTGGGAAAACATTCAGTACTTC. It specifies CASSLAPSGSWENIQYF.

This clonotype has at least ten counts. The rearrangement links TRBV15 to TRBJ1-1; no clear D. Germline V gives CDR1 LNHNV, CDR2 YYDKDF (reference sequence). The CDR3 covers 14 residues. With 0 bases removed from V and 4 bases from J, the gap between germline ends came to 9 bases. Here the CDR3 DNA reads TGTGCCACCAGCAGAGATAAATGGGGCACTGAAGCTTTCTTT. Encoded protein: CATSRDKWGTEAFF.

Ten or more counts support this clonotype. The chain has TRBV2 and TRBJ2-1, with 7 bases that match TRBD1. The CDR3 loop spans 15 amino acids. Losses at the gene ends were 5 bases for V and 8 bases for J; bases not matched to a gene: 12. Germline V gives CDR1 SNHLY, CDR2 FYNNEI. The CDR3: CASSRQGIGSDEQFF. The CDR3 DNA reads as TGTGCCAGCAGTCGACAGGGTATAGGTAGCGATGAGCAGTTCTTC.

This clonotype was observed a few times. V and J are TRBV29-1 and TRBJ2-2; D possibly uses TRBD1 or TRBD2 (5 bases each). CDR1 SQVTM and CDR2 ANQGSEA come from the germline V gene. The CDR3 extends over 15 amino acids. Trimming shortened V by 6 bases and J by 3 bases, and 17 bases separated the two germline ends. CDR3 DNA sequence: TGCAGCGTGGTACCGGGACCTCACTACACCGGGGAGCTGTTTTTT. Its protein is CSVVPGPHYTGELFF.

The sample holds many counts of this clonotype. The chain uses TRBV29-1 and TRBJ1-4, with 8 positions matching TRBD1. This CDR3 is built from 13 residues. Germline V gene sequence: CDR1 SQVTM, CDR2 ANQGSEA. Trimming took 3 bases from V and 7 from J; bases not matched to a gene: 4. The CDR3 here is CSVEWQGAEKLFF. CDR3 nucleotide sequence: TGCAGCGTTGAGTGGCAGGGGGCTGAAAAACTGTTTTTT.

This clonotype has just a few counts. The rearrangement links TRBV24-1 to TRBJ2-1; D may be TRBD1 (5 bases). From germline, CDR1 is KGHDR and CDR2 SFDVKD. The CDR3 sequence is 14 residues long. Trimming pared 4 bases from V and 7 bases from J, leaving 13 bases between. CDR3 sequence reads: CATSDRARSNEQFF. For the CDR3, the DNA is TGTGCCACCAGTGACAGGGCAAGATCGAATGAGCAGTTCTTC.

By its share, this clonotype is medium-sized (0.01 to 0.1%). V is TRBV24-1 and J is TRBJ2-5; a weak D match, TRBD1 (6 bases). The CDR3 length is 14 residues. The germline V and J ends were trimmed by 3 bases and 3 bases, with 10 bases remaining between them. CDR1 and CDR2 (germline): KGHDR, SFDVKD. CDR3 in DNA: TGTGCCACCAGTGATGGGGACACAAAAGAGACCCAGTACTTC. Protein sequence: CATSDGDTKETQYF.

The chain couples TRBV7-9 to TRBJ1-4; D uncertain. This CDR3 is 14 amino acids long. V shed 1 base and J shed 8 bases, with 11 bases lying between them. Germline CDR1 SEHNR, CDR2 FQNEAQ (reference sequence). CDR3 in amino acids: CASSLGQDYEKLFF. The CDR3 DNA follows: TGTGCCAGCAGCTTAGGCCAGGATTACGAAAAACTGTTTTTT.

Only a few counts were recorded for this clonotype. This chain links TRBV10-3 with TRBJ2-5; 8 bases line up with TRBD1. The CDR3 loop spans 13 amino acids. With V trimmed by 5 bases and J by 3 bases, 2 bases remained unmatched. CDR1 is ENHRY and CDR2 is SYGVKD in the germline V gene. The CDR3 DNA follows: TGTGCCATCAGTAAGACAGGGGAAGAGACCCAGTACTTC. It is translated as CAISKTGEETQYF.

This clonotype appeared many times. This chain joins TRBV6-1 and TRBJ2-7; D is unresolved. The germline V gene has CDR1 MNHNS and CDR2 SASEGT. CDR3 length: 13 amino acids. The V gene lost 3 bases and the J gene lost 3 bases, with 9 bases spanning the gap. Here the CDR3 reads CASSESPHYEQYF. In DNA, the CDR3 is TGTGCCAGCAGTGAGTCCCCACACTACGAGCAGTACTTC.

There are many counts of this clonotype. This rearrangement joins TRBV4-1 to TRBJ1-5; 9 nucleotides agree with TRBD1. CDR3 size: 16 residues. Trimming at V came to 1 base and at J to 7 bases, leaving 8 bases not matched to a gene. Germline CDR1 MGHRA, CDR2 YSYEKL. CDR3 nucleotide sequence: TGCGCCAGCAGCCAAGGAATGACAGGGGGACGGCAGCCCCAGCATTTT. This encodes CASSQGMTGGRQPQHF.

This clonotype was observed many times. J is TRBJ2-4 and V is TRBV14; D is perhaps TRBD1 (6 bases). V gave up 1 base and J gave up 7 bases, with 20 bases separating them. The CDR3 is 17 amino acids. CDR1 is SGHDN and CDR2 is FVKESK in the germline V gene. The CDR3 nucleotides are TGTGCCAGCAGCCAAGGGGGGCGCTCCCTCGTCGGGAACATTCAGTACTTC. Its protein product is CASSQGGRSLVGNIQYF.

V and J are TRBV6-1 and TRBJ2-5; perhaps TRBD1 as D (6 bases). This CDR3 is 14 amino acids long. From germline, CDR1 is MNHNS and CDR2 SASEGT. V lost 6 bases to trimming and J lost 1 base, with 12 bases between them. The CDR3 here is CASRGRQVQETQYF. CDR3 in DNA: TGTGCCAGCAGAGGCAGACAGGTCCAAGAGACCCAGTACTTC.

This chain uses TRBV6-5 with TRBJ1-2; no reliable D call. CDR1 is MNHEY, CDR2 SVGAGI, per germline. CDR3 length: 11 residues. V was shortened by 6 bases and J by 5 bases, with 7 bases between the two germline ends. The CDR3 DNA follows: TGTGCCAGCAGGGAGGGATATGGCTACACCTTC. It codes for CASREGYGYTF.

There are many counts of this clonotype. The chain combines TRBV2 with TRBJ2-7; TRBD1 might be the D (6 bases). This CDR3 has 14 residues. Per germline, CDR1 SNHLY and CDR2 FYNNEI. Between the trimmed V and J ends, which lost 6 bases and 1 base, there was a span of 13 bases. The CDR3 here is CASRGTPQSYEQYF. CDR3 DNA: TGTGCCAGCAGAGGGACACCTCAGTCCTACGAGCAGTACTTC.

The V gene is TRBV4-3, the J gene TRBJ2-7; no definite D call. CDR3 length: 14 amino acids. Germline CDR1 reads LGHNA; CDR2 reads YSLEER. Trimming took 0 bases from V and 2 from J, leaving 8 bases between them. As DNA, the CDR3 is TGCGCCAGCAGCCAAGATGTCGTTACCTACGAGCAGTACTTC. Its protein product is CASSQDVVTYEQYF.

The chain has TRBV19 and TRBJ1-2, with a weak D call TRBD1 (5 bases). Trimming shortened V by 5 bases and J by 6 bases, and 13 bases separated the two germline ends. Per germline, CDR1 LNHDA and CDR2 SQIVND (reference sequence). The CDR3 consists of 13 residues. CDR3 residues: CASSPRQRDGYTF. The CDR3, as DNA: TGTGCCAGTAGTCCACGACAGAGAGATGGCTACACCTTC.

Many counts were recorded for this clonotype. The chain carries TRBV4-1 and TRBJ1-5, with 9 bases aligning to TRBD1. V dropped 4 bases and J dropped 7; count of bases not matched to a gene: 11. The CDR3 consists of 16 residues. Germline CDR1 and CDR2: MGHRA and YSYEKL. The CDR3 loop is CASSPTGTGFGQPQHF. The DNA for the CDR3 is TGCGCCAGCAGCCCTACAGGGACAGGGTTCGGACAGCCCCAGCATTTT.